The present entry profiles one T cell receptor (beta chain) with its context. This specimen belongs to a study of blood T cell repertoires in COVID-19. Across the whole study: Acute and convalescent COVID-19 specimens originated in the United States, Italy and Spain.

The CDR3 totals 15 residues. Germline CDR1 KGHSH, CDR2 LQKENI. V lost 3 bases and J lost 4, with 15 bases in between. Per the original methods: Amplification of reference gene primers provided the estimated nucleated cell counts. TCRdb's table, derived via immunoSEQ multiplex PCR, lists solely in-frame clones and lacks some. That table gives V, J and clone size, and the DNA gave D and trimming. The data show tens of thousands of clones, about 80% seen once. The sequenced material came from peripheral blood. The receptor comes from a man between 60 and 75 years old with active or convalescent COVID-19. This chain joins TRBV18 and TRBJ2-5, with TRBD2 as a possible D gene (6 bases). DNA for the CDR3: TGTGCCAGCTCACCCCTAGGAGCGGAGGGAGAGACCCAGTACTTC. Its translation is CASSPLGAEGETQYF.